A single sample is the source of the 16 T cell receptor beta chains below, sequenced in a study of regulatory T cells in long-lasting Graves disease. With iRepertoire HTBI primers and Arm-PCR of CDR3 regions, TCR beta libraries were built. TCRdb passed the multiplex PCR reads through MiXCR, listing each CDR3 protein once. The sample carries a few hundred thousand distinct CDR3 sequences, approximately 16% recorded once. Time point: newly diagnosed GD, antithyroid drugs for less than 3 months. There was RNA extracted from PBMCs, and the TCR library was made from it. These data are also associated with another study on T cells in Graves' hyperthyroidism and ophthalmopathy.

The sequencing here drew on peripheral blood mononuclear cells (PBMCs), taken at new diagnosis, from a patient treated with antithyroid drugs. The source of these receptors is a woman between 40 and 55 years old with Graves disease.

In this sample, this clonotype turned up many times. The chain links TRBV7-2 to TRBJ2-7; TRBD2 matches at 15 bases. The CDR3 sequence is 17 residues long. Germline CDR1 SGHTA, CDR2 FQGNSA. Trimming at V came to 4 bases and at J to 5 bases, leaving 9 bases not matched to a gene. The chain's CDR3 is CASSSGLAGGGENEQYF. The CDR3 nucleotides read TGTGCCAGCAGCTCGGGACTAGCGGGAGGAGGGGAGAACGAGCAGTACTTC. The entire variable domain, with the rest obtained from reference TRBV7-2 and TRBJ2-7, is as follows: GAGVSQSPSNKVTEKGKDVELRCDPISGHTALYWYRQSLGQGLEFLIYFQGNSAPDKSGLPSDRFSAERTGGSVSTLTIQRTQQEDSAVYLCASSSGLAGGGENEQYFGPGTRLTVT.

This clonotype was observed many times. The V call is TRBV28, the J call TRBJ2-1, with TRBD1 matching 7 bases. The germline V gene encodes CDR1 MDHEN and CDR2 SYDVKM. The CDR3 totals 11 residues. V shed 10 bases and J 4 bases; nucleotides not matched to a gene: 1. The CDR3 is CATQGYNEQFF. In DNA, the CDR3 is TGTGCCACACAGGGGTACAATGAGCAGTTCTTC. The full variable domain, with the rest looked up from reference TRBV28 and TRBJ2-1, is DVKVTQSSRYLVKRTGEKVFLECVQDMDHENMFWYRQDPGLGLRLIYFSYDVKMKEKGDIPEGYSVSREKKERFSLILESASTNQTSMYLCATQGYNEQFFGPGTRLTVL.

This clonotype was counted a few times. The CDR3 loop is CSAITGTSGNNEQFF. In nucleotides, the CDR3 is TGCAGTGCTATAACCGGGACTAGCGGGAACAATGAGCAGTTCTTC. The chain couples TRBV20-1 to TRBJ2-1, with 13 bases matching TRBD2. There are 15 residues in the CDR3. After removal of 4 bases from V and 5 bases from J, the junction contained 5 bases not matched to a gene. Germline V gene data show CDR1 as DFQATT and CDR2 as SNEGSKA (reference sequence).

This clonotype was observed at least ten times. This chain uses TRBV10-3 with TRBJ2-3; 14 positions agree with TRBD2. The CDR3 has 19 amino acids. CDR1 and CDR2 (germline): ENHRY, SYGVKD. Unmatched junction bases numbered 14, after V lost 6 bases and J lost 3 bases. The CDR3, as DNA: TGTGCCATCAGAGCAACCGGGACTAGCGGGAGTTCCTATACAGATACGCAGTATTTT. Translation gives CAIRATGTSGSSYTDTQYF.

DNA for the CDR3: TGTGCCAGCAGTGAGGGGAATGTCTATGGCTACACCTTC. This sequence encodes CASSEGNVYGYTF. The chain couples TRBV2 to TRBJ1-2, with D unclear. V was pared by 3 bases and J by 4 bases, with 9 bases between. The CDR3 runs 13 residues. Germline CDR1 reads SNHLY; CDR2 reads FYNNEI.

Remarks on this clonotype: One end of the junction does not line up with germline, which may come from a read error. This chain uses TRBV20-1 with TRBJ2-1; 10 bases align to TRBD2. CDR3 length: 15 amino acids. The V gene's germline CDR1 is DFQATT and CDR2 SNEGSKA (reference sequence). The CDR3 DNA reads TGCAGTGCTATTCTGCTAGCGGGAGTTTCAAATGAGCGGTTCTTC. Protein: CSAILLAGVSNERFF.

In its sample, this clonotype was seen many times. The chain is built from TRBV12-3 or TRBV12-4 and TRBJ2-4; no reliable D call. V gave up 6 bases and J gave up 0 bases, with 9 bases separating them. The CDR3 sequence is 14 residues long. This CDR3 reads CASRRGLAKNIQYF. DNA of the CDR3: TGTGCCAGCAGACGTGGGTTAGCCAAAAACATTCAGTACTTC.

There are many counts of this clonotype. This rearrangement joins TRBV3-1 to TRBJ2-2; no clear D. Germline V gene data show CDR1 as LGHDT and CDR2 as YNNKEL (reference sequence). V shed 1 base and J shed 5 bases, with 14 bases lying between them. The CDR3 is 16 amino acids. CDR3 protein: CASSQVLSSLTGELFF. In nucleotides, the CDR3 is TGTGCCAGCAGCCAAGTTCTGAGCAGCTTAACCGGGGAGCTGTTTTTT.

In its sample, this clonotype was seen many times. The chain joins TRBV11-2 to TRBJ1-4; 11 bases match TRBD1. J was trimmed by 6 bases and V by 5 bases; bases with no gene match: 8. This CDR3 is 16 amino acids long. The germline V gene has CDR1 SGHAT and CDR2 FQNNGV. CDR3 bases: TGTGCCAGCAGCGTCGGGACAGGGGGGAGGGATGAAAAACTGTTTTTT. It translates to CASSVGTGGRDEKLFF.

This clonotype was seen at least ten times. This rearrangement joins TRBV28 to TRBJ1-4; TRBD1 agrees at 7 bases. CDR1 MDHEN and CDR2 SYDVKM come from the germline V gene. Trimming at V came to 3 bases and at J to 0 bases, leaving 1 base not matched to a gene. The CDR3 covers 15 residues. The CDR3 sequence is CASSLGQPTNEKLFF. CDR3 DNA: TGTGCCAGCAGTTTGGGACAGCCAACTAATGAAAAACTGTTTTTT.

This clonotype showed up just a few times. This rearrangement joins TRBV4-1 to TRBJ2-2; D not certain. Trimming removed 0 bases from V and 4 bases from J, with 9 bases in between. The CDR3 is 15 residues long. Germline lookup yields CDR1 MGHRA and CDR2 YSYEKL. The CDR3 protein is CASSQEESRTGELFF. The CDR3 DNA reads TGCGCCAGCAGCCAAGAGGAGTCGCGCACCGGGGAGCTGTTTTTT.

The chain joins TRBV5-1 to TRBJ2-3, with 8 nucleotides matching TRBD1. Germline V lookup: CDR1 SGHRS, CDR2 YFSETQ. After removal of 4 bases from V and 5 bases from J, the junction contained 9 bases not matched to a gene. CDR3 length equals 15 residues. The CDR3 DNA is TGCGCCAGCAGCCGTGGGACAGGAAAAGTAGATACGCAGTATTTT. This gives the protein CASSRGTGKVDTQYF.

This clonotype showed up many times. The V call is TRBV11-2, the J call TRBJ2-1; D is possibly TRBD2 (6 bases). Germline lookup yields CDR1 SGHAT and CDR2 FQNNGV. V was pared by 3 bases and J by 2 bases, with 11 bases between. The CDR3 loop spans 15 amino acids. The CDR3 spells CASSLGGGPYNEQFF. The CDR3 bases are TGTGCCAGCAGCTTGGGGGGAGGCCCCTACAATGAGCAGTTCTTC.

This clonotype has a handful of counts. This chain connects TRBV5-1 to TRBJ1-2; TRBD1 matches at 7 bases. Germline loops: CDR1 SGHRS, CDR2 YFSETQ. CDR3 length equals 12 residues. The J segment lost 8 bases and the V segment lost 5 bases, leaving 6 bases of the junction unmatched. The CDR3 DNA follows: TGCGCCAGCAGGACAGGGTCGGGCGGCTACACCTTC. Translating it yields CASRTGSGGYTF.

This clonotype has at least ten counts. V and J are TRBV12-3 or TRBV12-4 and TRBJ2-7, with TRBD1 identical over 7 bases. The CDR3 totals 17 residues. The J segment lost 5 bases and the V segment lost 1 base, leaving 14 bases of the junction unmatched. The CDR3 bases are TGTGCCAGCAGTTTAGTATTCAATAACAGGGGAAAGAACGAGCAGTACTTC. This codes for CASSLVFNNRGKNEQYF.

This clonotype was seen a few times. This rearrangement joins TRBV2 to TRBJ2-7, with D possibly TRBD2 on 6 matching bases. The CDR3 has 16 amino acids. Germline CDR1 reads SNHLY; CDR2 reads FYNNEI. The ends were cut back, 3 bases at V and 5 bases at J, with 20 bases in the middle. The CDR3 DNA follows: TGTGCCAGCAGTGATGGGTTGTACGGGAGAGGGAACGAGCAGTACTTC. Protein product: CASSDGLYGRGNEQYF. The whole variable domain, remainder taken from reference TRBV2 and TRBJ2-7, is EPEVTQTPSHQVTQMGQEVILRCVPISNHLYFYWYRQILGQKVEFLVSFYNNEISEKSEIFDDQFSVERPDGSNFTLKIRSTKLEDSAMYFCASSDGLYGRGNEQYFGPGTRLTVT.